These 8 T cell receptor beta chains came from one sample sequenced in a study of cytomegalovirus exposure and HLA in healthy donors. Sequenced by immunoSEQ multiplex PCR; TCRdb stores in-frame clones only, minus some. The repertoire has roughly 90,000 clones, about 85% of them found once; the top ten carry 20% to 25%. Sequencing was performed on PBMCs. The source is a man aged 18 to 30 in good health and CMV-seropositive.

This chain joins TRBV30 and TRBJ1-1; D uncertain. The V end was cut by 0 bases, the J end by 6 bases, with 8 bases between. The germline V gene encodes CDR1 GTSNPN and CDR2 SVGIG (reference sequence). The CDR3 consists of 12 residues. CDR3 sequence: CAWSVVWPEAFF. The CDR3 DNA sequence: TGTGCCTGGAGTGTAGTTTGGCCTGAAGCTTTCTTT.

The rearrangement joins TRBV7-9 to TRBJ1-5; 9 bases match TRBD1. The V and J ends lost 5 bases and 2 bases, in that order; junction bases with no gene match: 4. The germline CDR1 and CDR2 sequences are SEHNR and FQNEAQ (reference sequence). The CDR3 is 15 residues long. CDR3 protein: CASSPQGAGNQPQHF. The CDR3 bases are TGTGCCAGCAGCCCACAGGGGGCGGGCAATCAGCCCCAGCATTTT.

The V and J genes are TRBV5-1 and TRBJ2-3; 13 bases line up with TRBD2. CDR1 and CDR2 from the germline V gene are SGHRS and YFSETQ. The CDR3 loop spans 17 amino acids. The ends lost 2 bases at V and 2 bases at J; junction bases unmatched: 5. The CDR3 region has the DNA TGCGCCAGCAGCTTCAAACTAGCGGGAGGGTACACAGATACGCAGTATTTT. Protein sequence: CASSFKLAGGYTDTQYF.

The chain is built from TRBV28 and TRBJ1-2, with D unresolved. The CDR3 spans 13 residues. With 7 bases removed from V and 5 bases from J, the gap between germline ends came to 14 bases. Germline lookup yields CDR1 MDHEN and CDR2 SYDVKM. The CDR3 region is CASKPIARYGYTF. The DNA for the CDR3 is TGTGCCAGCAAACCCATAGCTCGGTATGGCTACACCTTC.

In this sample, this clone turned up a few times. The J gene is TRBJ1-5, the V gene TRBV4-2; weak D call: TRBD1 (5 bases). CDR3 length equals 13 residues. Trimming cost V 3 bases and J 5 bases, with 8 bases left between them. The V gene's germline CDR1 is LGHNA and CDR2 YNFKEQ. The CDR3 DNA follows: TGTGCCAGCAGCCACCAAGGGGATCAGCCCCAGCATTTT. Translated: CASSHQGDQPQHF.

The V call is TRBV27, the J call TRBJ2-4; D call uncertain. The V end was cut by 4 bases, the J end by 9 bases, with 10 bases between. Per the germline V gene, CDR1 is MNHEY and CDR2 is SMNVEV (reference sequence). The CDR3 runs 12 residues. CDR3 in amino acids: CASSSGGSIQYF. Here the CDR3 DNA reads TGTGCCAGCAGTTCGGGTGGTAGCATTCAGTACTTC.

The chain uses TRBV4-1 and TRBJ2-7; 12 bases are shared with TRBD2. J was trimmed by 4 bases and V by 3 bases; bases with no gene match: 10. Germline V lookup: CDR1 MGHRA, CDR2 YSYEKL. The CDR3 consists of 17 residues. The CDR3 region is CASSHDPSSGRGYEQYF. The CDR3 DNA is TGCGCCAGCAGCCATGACCCCTCTAGCGGGAGGGGTTACGAGCAGTACTTC.

V is TRBV6-1 and J is TRBJ1-4, with 9 bases lining up with TRBD1. The CDR3 totals 12 residues. The V and J ends lost 7 bases and 10 bases, in that order; junction bases with no gene match: 4. Germline CDR1 is MNHNS and CDR2 is SASEGT. Written as DNA, the CDR3 is TGTGCCAGCACGGAACAGGGGGCAAAACTGTTTTTT. Protein: CASTEQGAKLFF.